Sequencing of this T cell receptor beta chain was carried out in a study of blood T cells in healthy people across ages. A few counts support this clonotype. Every donor gave 9 to 10 milliliters of peripheral blood. Extraction of total RNA produced a minimum of 5.5 micrograms from each sample. A second roughly 6 to 11 cycle PCR used barcoded and J-beta primers. A template-switch adaptor with 12 random nucleotides tagged each cDNA molecule. TCRdb passed the 5' RACE reads through MiXCR, listing each CDR3 protein once. The sample includes some 860,000 distinct CDR3 sequences, around 50% of them seen just once. The sequenced sample consisted of blood. This TCR derives from a man between 35 and 55 years old in good health.

Written as DNA, the CDR3 is TGTGCCAGCAGCCAGGTGACAGGGTTCTACGAGCAGTACTTC. It yields the protein CASSQVTGFYEQYF. V usage is TRBV3-1 and J usage is TRBJ2-7; 7 nucleotides match TRBD1. Germline values: CDR1 LGHDT, CDR2 YNNKEL (reference sequence). Trimming cost V 3 bases and J 3 bases; bases outside gene matches: 5. CDR3 length equals 14 residues.